Listed below are T cell receptor beta chains from one sample, sequenced in a study of shared clonotypes between healthy human individuals. The table came from immunoSEQ multiplex PCR; TCRdb's copy has only in-frame clones and leaves some out. The repertoire holds 1.6 million or so clones, with just under 99% as singletons. Sequenced material: naive CD4+ T cells sorted from blood. These receptors all stem from a man aged 25-45 years in good health. The CDR3 runs from the conserved cysteine through the conserved F or W. D genes are given only for firm matches. Not all rows give a size; the values are once, few, many and, for expanded clones, a class.

clone_size | d_call | j_call | v_call | cdr3_aa | cdr3_nt
NA | NA | TRBJ2-7 | TRBV7-8 | CASSLAGRTASYEQYF | TGTGCCAGCAGCTTAGCCGGTCGGACTGCTTCCTACGAGCAGTACTTC
NA | TRBD1 | TRBJ2-7 | TRBV15 | CATSRPPRDRIYEQYF | TGTGCCACCAGCAGACCCCCAAGGGACAGAATCTACGAGCAGTACTTC
NA | NA | TRBJ1-5 | TRBV6-5 | CASRSTPMSPQHF | TGTGCCAGCAGGTCTACCCCTATGTCGCCCCAGCATTTT
NA | NA | TRBJ2-3 | TRBV10-3 | CAISESNSGSAQYF | TGTGCCATCAGTGAGTCGAACAGTGGATCAGCGCAGTATTTT
NA | NA | TRBJ2-1 | TRBV7-9 | CASWRAAGNNEQFF | TGTGCCAGCTGGAGGGCGGCCGGCAACAATGAGCAGTTCTTC
NA | NA | TRBJ2-1 | TRBV6-1 | CASTPTGSYNEQFF | TGTGCCAGCACCCCGACAGGCTCCTACAATGAGCAGTTCTTC
NA | NA | TRBJ1-1 | TRBV21-1 | CASSRRQGAGTEAFF | TGTGCCAGCAGCCGCCGACAGGGGGCGGGTACTGAAGCTTTCTTT
NA | TRBD2 | TRBJ2-5 | TRBV5-1 | CASSITSGGQETQYF | TGCGCCAGCAGCATAACTAGCGGGGGACAAGAGACCCAGTACTTC
NA | TRBD2 | TRBJ2-3 | TRBV28 | CASSLPGTSVGDTQYF | TGTGCCAGCAGTTTACCCGGGACTAGCGTCGGAGATACGCAGTATTTT
NA | NA | TRBJ2-3 | TRBV5-1 | CASSSEPDTQYF | TGCGCCAGCAGCTCCGAACCTGATACGCAGTATTTT
NA | NA | TRBJ1-3 | TRBV5-1 | CASSRGTLSGDTIYF | TGCGCCAGCAGCAGAGGGACCCTCTCCGGGGACACCATATATTTT
NA | NA | TRBJ2-3 | TRBV7-2 | CASSPYTDTQYF | TGTGCCAGCAGCCCTTACACAGATACGCAGTATTTT
NA | NA | TRBJ2-3 | TRBV28 | CASSPDSSDTQYF | TGTGCCAGCAGTCCGGACTCTTCCGATACGCAGTATTTT
NA | TRBD1 | TRBJ2-3 | TRBV28 | CASSVPQGALDTQYF | TGTGCCAGCAGTGTCCCCCAGGGGGCGCTGGATACGCAGTATTTT
NA | TRBD1 | TRBJ2-7 | TRBV5-4 | CASSREDRGSSYEQYF | TGTGCCAGCAGTCGTGAGGACAGGGGGAGCTCCTACGAGCAGTACTTC
NA | NA | TRBJ2-3 | TRBV5-4 | CASSLGPTDTQYF | TGTGCCAGCAGCTTGGGACCAACAGATACGCAGTATTTT
NA | TRBD1 | TRBJ2-2 | TRBV4-1 | CASSQDLDRDGTGELFF | TGCGCCAGCAGCCAAGATCTGGACAGGGATGGGACCGGGGAGCTGTTTTTT
NA | NA | TRBJ1-1 | TRBV6-4 | CATIDNTEAFF | TGTGCCACCATTGATAACACTGAAGCTTTCTTT
once | NA | TRBJ1-4 | TRBV25-1 | CASSPHTPTNEKLFF | TGTGCCAGCAGTCCCCACACTCCAACTAATGAAAAACTGTTTTTT
NA | TRBD2 | TRBJ2-1 | TRBV30 | CAWSVLLAGVHNEQFF | TGTGCCTGGAGTGTACTGCTAGCGGGAGTCCACAATGAGCAGTTCTTC
NA | NA | TRBJ2-2 | TRBV6-1 | CASWASNTGELFF | TGTGCCAGCTGGGCCAGCAACACCGGGGAGCTGTTTTTT
NA | TRBD2 | TRBJ2-7 | TRBV5-1 | CASSLASGSNSYEQYF | TGCGCCAGCAGCTTGGCTAGCGGGTCTAACTCCTACGAGCAGTACTTC
NA | NA | TRBJ2-1 | TRBV4-1 | CASSLLHEQFF | TGCGCCAGCAGCCTCCTCCATGAGCAGTTCTTC
NA | TRBD1 | TRBJ1-1 | TRBV10-3 | CAISQGQANTEAFF | TGTGCCATCAGTCAGGGACAGGCGAACACTGAAGCTTTCTTT
NA | TRBD1 | TRBJ2-2 | TRBV12-5 | CASPRWTGPFGELFF | TGTGCTAGCCCGCGTTGGACAGGGCCTTTCGGGGAGCTGTTTTTT
NA | TRBD1 | TRBJ1-5 | TRBV28 | CASSLAGGMNQPQHF | TGTGCCAGCAGTTTGGCAGGGGGGATGAATCAGCCCCAGCATTTT
NA | TRBD1 | TRBJ1-1 | TRBV2 | CASRGTGTGGRGTEAFF | TGTGCCAGCAGAGGGACCGGGACAGGGGGAAGAGGCACTGAAGCTTTCTTT
NA | NA | TRBJ1-2 | TRBV19 | CASRDRDFEGNYGYTF | TGTGCCAGTAGGGACCGGGACTTTGAGGGTAACTATGGCTACACCTTC
NA | TRBD1 | TRBJ2-7 | TRBV10-1 | CASAGGKYEQYF | TGCGCCAGCGCAGGGGGAAAATACGAGCAGTACTTC
NA | NA | TRBJ1-1 | TRBV6-5 | CASSYRRVGTEAFF | TGTGCCAGCAGTTACCGCAGGGTGGGCACTGAAGCTTTCTTT
NA | TRBD1 | TRBJ2-2 | TRBV28 | CASSIFHRGNTGELFF | TGTGCCAGCAGTATCTTTCACAGGGGTAACACCGGGGAGCTGTTTTTT
NA | TRBD2 | TRBJ2-5 | TRBV7-9 | CASRKTTSGRQETQYF | TGTGCCAGCCGAAAAACCACTAGCGGGAGACAAGAGACCCAGTACTTC
NA | TRBD1 | TRBJ2-7 | TRBV5-6 | CASSTGPGQGSGEQYF | TGTGCCAGCAGCACTGGACCGGGACAGGGATCTGGAGAGCAGTACTTC
NA | TRBD1 | TRBJ2-2 | TRBV10-1 | CASSEGDRITGELFF | TGCGCCAGCAGTGAGGGGGACAGAATCACCGGGGAGCTGTTTTTT
NA | TRBD2 | TRBJ2-5 | TRBV9 | CASSATSGRARGETQYF | TGTGCCAGCAGCGCCACTAGCGGGAGGGCCCGGGGGGAGACCCAGTACTTC
NA | NA | TRBJ2-2 | TRBV18 | CASSPAQPAGELFF | TGTGCCAGCTCACCGGCGCAGCCAGCCGGGGAGCTGTTTTTT
NA | NA | TRBJ1-1 | TRBV7-2 | CASRIWGTGSTEAFF | TGTGCCAGCAGGATTTGGGGCACGGGGAGCACTGAAGCTTTCTTT
once | NA | TRBJ1-4 | TRBV19 | CASSQTATNEKLFF | TGTGCCAGTAGTCAGACAGCCACTAATGAAAAACTGTTTTTT
NA | TRBD2 | TRBJ2-7 | TRBV27 | CASSRTAGGGYEQYF | TGTGCCAGCAGCCGTACGGCGGGAGGCGGGTACGAGCAGTACTTC
NA | TRBD1 | TRBJ2-3 | TRBV7-3 | CASSLTGDRADTQYF | TGTGCCAGCAGCCTGACAGGGGACCGTGCAGATACGCAGTATTTT
NA | TRBD2 | TRBJ2-1 | TRBV9 | CASSVALAGGPREQFF | TGTGCCAGCAGCGTAGCTCTAGCGGGAGGGCCTCGGGAGCAGTTCTTC
NA | NA | TRBJ1-1 | TRBV7-9 | CASSQGETEAFF | TGTGCCAGCAGCCAAGGGGAGACTGAAGCTTTCTTT
NA | NA | TRBJ2-1 | TRBV20-1 | CSARLINEQFF | TGCAGTGCTAGACTAATCAATGAGCAGTTCTTC
NA | NA | TRBJ2-6 | TRBV5-1 | CASSLAHLALGGANVLTF | TGCGCCAGCAGCTTGGCCCATTTGGCGTTGGGAGGGGCCAACGTCCTGACTTTC
NA | TRBD2 | TRBJ2-1 | TRBV27 | CASSILAGLSYNEQFF | TGTGCCAGCAGTATACTAGCGGGCCTCTCCTACAATGAGCAGTTCTTC
NA | NA | TRBJ2-7 | TRBV6-1 | CATWTDFSYEQYF | TGTGCCACTTGGACAGATTTCTCCTACGAGCAGTACTTC
NA | TRBD2 | TRBJ2-7 | TRBV5-4 | CASSSPSGGPYEQYF | TGTGCCAGCAGCTCCCCCAGCGGGGGGCCCTACGAGCAGTACTTC
NA | NA | TRBJ2-2 | TRBV28 | CASSPPRGGGPGELFF | TGTGCCAGCAGTCCACCACGAGGAGGTGGTCCCGGGGAGCTGTTTTTT
NA | NA | TRBJ2-2 | TRBV29-1 | CSVHSTPGELFF | TGCAGCGTTCACAGTACTCCCGGGGAGCTGTTTTTT